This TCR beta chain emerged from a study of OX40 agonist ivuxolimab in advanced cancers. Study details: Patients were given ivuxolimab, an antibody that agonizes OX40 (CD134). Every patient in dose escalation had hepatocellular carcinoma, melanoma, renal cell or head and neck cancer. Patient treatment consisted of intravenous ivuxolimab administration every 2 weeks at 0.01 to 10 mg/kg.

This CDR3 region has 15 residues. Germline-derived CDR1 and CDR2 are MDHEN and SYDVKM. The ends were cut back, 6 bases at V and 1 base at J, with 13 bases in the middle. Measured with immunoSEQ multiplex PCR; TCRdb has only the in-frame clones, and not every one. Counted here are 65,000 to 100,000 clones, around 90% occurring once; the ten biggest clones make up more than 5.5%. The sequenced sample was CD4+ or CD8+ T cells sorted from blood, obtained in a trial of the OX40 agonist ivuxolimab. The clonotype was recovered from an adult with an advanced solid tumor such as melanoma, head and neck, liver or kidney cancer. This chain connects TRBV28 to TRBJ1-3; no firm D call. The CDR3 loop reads CASSPGRESGNTIYF. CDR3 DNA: TGTGCCAGCAGCCCAGGAAGGGAATCTGGAAACACCATATATTTT.